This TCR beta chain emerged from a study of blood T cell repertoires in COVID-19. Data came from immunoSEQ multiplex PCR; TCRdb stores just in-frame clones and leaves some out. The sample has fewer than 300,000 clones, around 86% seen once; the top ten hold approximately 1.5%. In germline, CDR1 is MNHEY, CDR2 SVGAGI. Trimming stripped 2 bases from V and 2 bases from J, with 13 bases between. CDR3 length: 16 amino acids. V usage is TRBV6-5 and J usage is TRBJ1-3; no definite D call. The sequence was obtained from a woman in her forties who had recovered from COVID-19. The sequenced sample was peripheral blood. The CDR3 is CASSYAGSEAGNTIYF. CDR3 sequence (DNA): TGTGCCAGCAGTTACGCCGGAAGCGAGGCTGGAAACACCATATATTTT.